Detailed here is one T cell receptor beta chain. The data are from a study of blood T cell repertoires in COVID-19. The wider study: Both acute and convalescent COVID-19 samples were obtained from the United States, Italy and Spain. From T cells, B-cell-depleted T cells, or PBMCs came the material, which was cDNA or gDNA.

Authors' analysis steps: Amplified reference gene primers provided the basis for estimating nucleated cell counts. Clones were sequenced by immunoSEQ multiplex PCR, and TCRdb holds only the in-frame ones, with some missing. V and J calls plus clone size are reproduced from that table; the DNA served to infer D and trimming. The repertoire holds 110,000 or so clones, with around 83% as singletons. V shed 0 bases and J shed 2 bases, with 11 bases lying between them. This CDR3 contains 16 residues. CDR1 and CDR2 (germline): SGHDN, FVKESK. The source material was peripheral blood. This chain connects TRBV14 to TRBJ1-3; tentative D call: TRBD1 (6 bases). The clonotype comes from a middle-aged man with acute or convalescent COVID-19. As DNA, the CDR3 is TGTGCCAGCAGCCAAGATACAGCAGGGGCTGGAAACACCATATATTTT. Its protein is CASSQDTAGAGNTIYF.